These T cell receptor beta chains were read from a single sample in a study of OX40 agonist ivuxolimab in advanced cancers. The repertoire was sequenced with immunoSEQ multiplex PCR; TCRdb's copy has only in-frame clones and lacks some. Altogether 35,000 to 45,000 clones are present, 82% being singletons, with the ten largest covering more than 20%. Sequences were derived from CD4+ or CD8+ T cells sorted from blood, sampled in a trial of the OX40 agonist ivuxolimab. The receptors were gathered from an adult with an advanced solid tumor such as melanoma, head and neck, liver or kidney cancer. Both conserved end residues are part of each CDR3. D genes are given only for firm matches. Clone size is stated in some rows and not others, as once, few, many or a class when expanded.

TRBV10-3,NA,NA,TRBJ2-7,TGTGCCATCAGTGAGGGGTCCTCAGGCGAGCAGTACTTC,CAISEGSSGEQYF
TRBV7-9,TRBD1,NA,TRBJ2-7,TGTGCCAGCAGCCCTCCCGGGACAGAGCTATACGAGCAGTACTTC,CASSPPGTELYEQYF
TRBV27,TRBD1,NA,TRBJ1-5,TGTGCCAGCAGTTTAATCCAGGGGGCAGGCCAGCCCCAGCATTTT,CASSLIQGAGQPQHF
TRBV27,NA,NA,TRBJ1-4,TGTGCCAGCCCCGGCGTCGAAAAACTGTTTTTT,CASPGVEKLFF
TRBV4-1,NA,NA,TRBJ2-7,TGCGCCAGCAGCCAAAGCGTTGGGGTAGCCTACGAGCAGTACTTC,CASSQSVGVAYEQYF
TRBV7-3,NA,NA,TRBJ2-1,TGTGCCAGCAGCTCCCCCGGGGGAGTCTCCTACAATGAGCAGTTCTTC,CASSSPGGVSYNEQFF
TRBV28,TRBD2,NA,TRBJ2-1,TGTGCCAGCGAACTAGCGGGAGGGGACAATGAGCAGTTCTTC,CASELAGGDNEQFF
TRBV18,TRBD1,once,TRBJ1-5,TGTGCCAGCTCACCTGGGACAGGAGATAGCAATCAGCCCCAGCATTTT,CASSPGTGDSNQPQHF
TRBV6-1,NA,NA,TRBJ1-2,TGTGCCAGCAGTGGAAAGACGTACAACTACGGGGGCTACACCTTC,CASSGKTYNYGGYTF
TRBV30,NA,NA,TRBJ2-5,TGTGCCTGGAGTGGGCTAGGATTGCAGACCCAGTACTTC,CAWSGLGLQTQYF
TRBV19,TRBD1,once,TRBJ2-4,TGTGCCAGTAGCAGACAGGGAGCCAAAAACATTCAGTACTTC,CASSRQGAKNIQYF
TRBV29-1,NA,NA,TRBJ2-7,TGCAGCGCCAAGGACGGATACTCGTACGAGCAGTACTTC,CSAKDGYSYEQYF
TRBV4-1,TRBD1,NA,TRBJ2-2,TGCGCCAGCAGCCAGGGACAGGGGAAGACCGGGGAGCTGTTTTTT,CASSQGQGKTGELFF
TRBV4-3,NA,NA,TRBJ2-1,TGCGCCAGCAGCCAAGATAGGGGACTGAGCTCCTACAATGAGCAGTTCTTC,CASSQDRGLSSYNEQFF
TRBV5-1,TRBD2,NA,TRBJ2-3,TGCGCCAGCCGAGCGGGGAGCACAGATACGCAGTATTTT,CASRAGSTDTQYF
TRBV19,NA,NA,TRBJ2-7,TGTGCCAGTAGTGGATTTGGGGGTTCCTACGAGCAGTACTTC,CASSGFGGSYEQYF
TRBV27,NA,NA,TRBJ1-5,TGTGCCAGTAAACCCCGGGGGAATCAGCCCCAGCATTTT,CASKPRGNQPQHF
TRBV6-5,NA,NA,TRBJ1-2,TGTGCCAGCAGTTACCTCAGGGGCGACTTCTATGGCTACACCTTC,CASSYLRGDFYGYTF
TRBV11-2,TRBD2,NA,TRBJ2-1,TGTGCCAGCAGCCCTGGACTAGCGGGAGGGGGGAGCAATGAGCAGTTCTTC,CASSPGLAGGGSNEQFF
TRBV4-3,TRBD1,few,TRBJ1-1,TGCGCCAGCAGCCGACAGGGTGCGACTGAAGCTTTCTTT,CASSRQGATEAFF
TRBV5-4,TRBD2,NA,TRBJ2-3,TGTGCCAGCAGCTCCCCGGGACTAGGGGCAGGGTTGCAGTATTTT,CASSSPGLGAGLQYF
TRBV18,NA,NA,TRBJ2-5,TGTGCCAGCTCCACCCTCAGCGGGCCACAAGAGACCCAGTACTTC,CASSTLSGPQETQYF
TRBV9,TRBD2,NA,TRBJ2-3,TGTGCCAGCAGCGTAGGTCCCTCTAGCGGGAGTGTTACTAGCACAGATACGCAGTATTTT,CASSVGPSSGSVTSTDTQYF
TRBV6-5,NA,NA,TRBJ2-3,TGTGCCAGCAGTTACTTAGATACAGATACGCAGTATTTT,CASSYLDTDTQYF
TRBV7-2,NA,few,TRBJ2-5,TGTGCCAGCAGCTTAGGCGCGGGGATGAGGGAGACCCAGTACTTC,CASSLGAGMRETQYF
TRBV19,TRBD1,NA,TRBJ2-3,TGTGCCAGTAGTGCGTCACAGGGGGCAGAGGGGACAAATACGCAGTATTTT,CASSASQGAEGTNTQYF
TRBV7-9,NA,NA,TRBJ2-7,TGTGCCAGCAGCTTAGTTTGGGGATCCTCCTACGAGCAGTACTTC,CASSLVWGSSYEQYF
TRBV14,NA,NA,TRBJ1-2,TGTGCCAGCAGCCAGTCCACAGGGACCTACACCTTC,CASSQSTGTYTF
TRBV7-7,TRBD1,NA,TRBJ2-7,TGTGCCAGCAGCTTAGGGCAGGGGGAAGCCTACGAGCAGTACTTC,CASSLGQGEAYEQYF
TRBV7-6,NA,NA,TRBJ2-7,TGTGCCAGCAGCTTAGAGGCAGGGAGAGTCTACGAGCAGTACTTC,CASSLEAGRVYEQYF
TRBV29-1,NA,NA,TRBJ2-3,TGCAGCGTTGCAAACCCAGAAAGCACAGATACGCAGTATTTT,CSVANPESTDTQYF
TRBV7-8,TRBD1,NA,TRBJ1-6,TGTGCCAGCAGCTTAGGGGCCAGGGGGCGAAATTCACCCCTCCACTTT,CASSLGARGRNSPLHF
TRBV7-9,TRBD2,NA,TRBJ2-1,TGTGCCAGCAGCCAACCACTGGGGACTAGCGGGAGTTCTGGCAATGAGCAGTTCTTC,CASSQPLGTSGSSGNEQFF
TRBV5-4,NA,NA,TRBJ2-5,TGTGCCAGCAGCCCAACCGGACAGGGAGGGCGAGAGACCCAGTACTTC,CASSPTGQGGRETQYF
TRBV19,TRBD2,large,TRBJ2-1,TGTGCCAGTAAGCGGGATAGCTCCTACAATGAGCAGTTCTTC,CASKRDSSYNEQFF
TRBV6-6,TRBD1,NA,TRBJ2-1,TGTGCCAGCAGTCCCCTAACAGGGGGATACAATGAGCAGTTCTTC,CASSPLTGGYNEQFF
TRBV5-6,TRBD1,NA,TRBJ2-1,TGTGCCAGCAGCCAAAGGGACAGGGGCCTATACAATGAGCAGTTCTTC,CASSQRDRGLYNEQFF
TRBV27,NA,NA,TRBJ2-5,TGTGCCAGCAGTGAACAGGGACATATTTCCAAGACCCAGTACTTC,CASSEQGHISKTQYF
TRBV7-9,NA,NA,TRBJ1-2,TGTGCCAGCAGCTTAGAACAGGGAGTTATTCGGATAGGCGGCTACACCTTC,CASSLEQGVIRIGGYTF
TRBV15,TRBD2,NA,TRBJ2-1,TGTGCCACCAGCAGAGACCTAGCGGGGGGGCCTGTTGAGCAGTTCTTC,CATSRDLAGGPVEQFF
TRBV28,NA,NA,TRBJ2-3,TGTGCCAGCAGTTCTAGAACACCTGTCATGCTGGATACGCAGTATTTT,CASSSRTPVMLDTQYF
TRBV5-1,NA,NA,TRBJ2-3,TGCGCCAGCAGCTTAAGCACAGATACGCAGTATTTT,CASSLSTDTQYF
TRBV7-8,TRBD1,NA,TRBJ2-5,TGTGCCAGCAGCCCCGGACAGGGGATCGAGACCCAGTACTTC,CASSPGQGIETQYF
TRBV11-2,NA,NA,TRBJ1-5,TGTGCCAGCAGCTTAACGCAAACGATACAGCCCCAGCATTTT,CASSLTQTIQPQHF
TRBV19,NA,few,TRBJ1-5,TGTGCCAGTAGTGTGCTCTTGGGGGTTAGCAATCAGCCCCAGCATTTT,CASSVLLGVSNQPQHF
TRBV28,NA,NA,TRBJ2-7,TGTGCCAGCAGTTTCGAGGGACTGCTATCCTACGAGCAGTACTTC,CASSFEGLLSYEQYF